The 28 T cell receptor beta chains presented below share a single source sample, sequenced in a study of OX40 agonist ivuxolimab in advanced cancers. The library came from the immunoSEQ multiplex PCR assay. The table was pulled from immuneACCESS by TCRdb, which kept in-frame rearrangements only. Such tables lose some clones; where checked, under half of the loss comes from unresolved V genes, and the rest has no known cause. Recorded for this sample are approximately 35,000 clones; around 85% of them occurred a single time. Over 9.5% of the sample belongs to the ten largest clones. Here the sequenced sample was CD4+ or CD8+ T cells sorted from blood, taken in a trial of the OX40 agonist ivuxolimab. These receptors all come from an adult with an advanced solid tumor such as melanoma, head and neck, liver or kidney cancer.

The rearrangement uses TRBV25-1 and TRBJ2-3; 7 bases agree with TRBD2. With 3 bases clipped from V and 6 bases from J, the junction kept 6 bases outside the gene matches. Germline V gene lookup returns CDR1 MGHDK and CDR2 SYGVNS. The CDR3 is 14 residues long. CDR3 region: CASSDLDGGDTQYF. In nucleotides, the CDR3 is TGTGCCAGCAGTGACCTGGACGGGGGGGATACGCAGTATTTT.

The chain has TRBV6-5 and TRBJ2-7; the D gene is possibly TRBD2 (7 bases). The CDR3 sequence is 14 residues long. Trimming removed 7 bases at V and 3 bases at J, with 16 bases between. Germline V lookup: CDR1 MNHEY, CDR2 SVGAGI. The CDR3 sequence is CASTEGGELYEQYF. CDR3 nucleotide sequence: TGTGCCAGCACCGAAGGGGGGGAACTCTACGAGCAGTACTTC.

The chain joins TRBV11-2 to TRBJ1-1; D ambiguous. The CDR3 runs to 14 residues. V was shortened by 2 bases and J by 1 base, with 8 bases between the two germline ends. CDR1 SGHAT and CDR2 FQNNGV come from the germline V gene. CDR3 coding DNA: TGTGCCAGCAGCTTAAGGTTGCGGAACACTGAAGCTTTCTTT. Translation gives CASSLRLRNTEAFF.

V usage is TRBV28 and J usage is TRBJ2-2, with D perhaps TRBD2 (6 bases). CDR3 length: 15 residues. CDR1 is MDHEN and CDR2 is SYDVKM in the germline V gene. Between the trimmed V and J ends, which lost 6 bases and 1 base, there was a span of 12 bases. In DNA, the CDR3 is TGTGCCAGCAGGGTGGACTACAGGAACACCGGGGAGCTGTTTTTT. Translating gives CASRVDYRNTGELFF.

V and J are TRBV6-5 and TRBJ2-1; D is ambiguous. CDR3 length: 15 amino acids. V was clipped by 2 bases and J by 9 bases, with 17 bases between them. Germline CDR1 MNHEY, CDR2 SVGAGI. CDR3 in amino acids: CASSYVPDVFTEQFF. The CDR3 DNA reads TGTGCCAGCAGTTACGTCCCTGACGTTTTTACTGAGCAGTTCTTC.

This rearrangement joins TRBV28 to TRBJ1-1; TRBD1 might be the D (6 bases). Germline lookup yields CDR1 MDHEN and CDR2 SYDVKM. V lost 5 bases, J lost 2 bases, and 9 bases lay in between. This CDR3 spans 13 amino acids. The CDR3 region is CASSQTGNTEAFF. The CDR3 DNA sequence: TGTGCCAGCAGTCAGACAGGAAACACTGAAGCTTTCTTT.

As for this clone: One junction end disagrees with the germline gene, perhaps due to a read error. Other DNA sequences in this specimen translate into the identical CDR3. J is TRBJ2-2 and V is TRBV10-1; D ambiguous. The CDR3 length is 14 residues. Looked up from germline, CDR1 is WNHNN and CDR2 is SYGVQD (reference sequence). The CDR3 nucleotides are TGCGCCAGCGTTGAAAGACTCAACACTGGGGAGCTGTTTTTT. This sequence encodes CASVERLNTGELFF.

The rearrangement links TRBV5-4 to TRBJ2-2; 7 bases line up with TRBD2. V lost 4 bases and J lost 4; bases outside the gene matches: 7. The CDR3 loop spans 15 amino acids. Germline V gives CDR1 SGHNT, CDR2 YYREEE (reference sequence). CDR3 coding DNA: TGTGCCAGCAGCCGTCGGGAGGTCGGCACCGGGGAGCTGTTTTTT. Amino acids: CASSRREVGTGELFF.

The gene calls are TRBV9 and TRBJ2-1, with D perhaps matching TRBD2 (5 bases). The germline V gene encodes CDR1 SGDLS and CDR2 YYNGEE. V gave up 2 bases and J gave up 2 bases, with 14 bases separating them. CDR3 length: 16 amino acids. Here the CDR3 reads CASSVSLAPTYNEQFF. CDR3 in DNA: TGTGCCAGCAGCGTCTCTCTAGCTCCGACCTACAATGAGCAGTTCTTC.

The chain joins TRBV5-1 to TRBJ1-1; D is undetermined. The CDR3 extends over 14 amino acids. Trimming left V 0 bases short and J 1 base short, with 7 bases between. Germline loops: CDR1 SGHRS, CDR2 YFSETQ. The CDR3 nucleotides read TGCGCCAGCAGCTTGGTGTCAGGGAACACTGAAGCTTTCTTT. Translation: CASSLVSGNTEAFF.

The chain couples TRBV27 to TRBJ2-1; TRBD2 matches 10 bases. CDR1 is MNHEY, CDR2 SMNVEV, per germline (reference sequence). V was clipped by 3 bases and J by 9 bases; unmatched bases: 8. The CDR3 is 15 amino acids. The CDR3 bases are TGTGCCAGCAGTTTCGGTACTAGCGGGGTCGGTGAGCAGTTCTTC. The encoded protein is CASSFGTSGVGEQFF.

J is TRBJ1-2 and V is TRBV5-1; 8 nucleotides line up with TRBD1. After removal of 2 bases from V and 1 base from J, the junction contained 4 bases not matched to a gene. In germline, CDR1 is SGHRS, CDR2 YFSETQ. This CDR3 has 15 amino acids. CDR3 amino acids: CASSLTGGNNYGYTF. As DNA, the CDR3 is TGCGCCAGCAGCTTAACAGGGGGAAATAACTATGGCTACACCTTC.

This clone occurred a few times. The rearrangement uses TRBV7-6 and TRBJ2-7; 8 positions match TRBD1. Germline values: CDR1 SGHVS, CDR2 FNYEAQ. The CDR3 spans 18 residues. The junction had 19 bases not matched to a gene; V was cut back by 6 bases and J by 3 bases. CDR3 sequence: CASRVTGGFRGSHYEQYF. The CDR3 region has the DNA TGTGCCAGCAGGGTTACAGGGGGATTTAGGGGATCCCACTACGAGCAGTACTTC.

The chain links TRBV14 to TRBJ2-2, with TRBD1 as a possible D gene (7 bases). CDR1 and CDR2 (germline): SGHDN, FVKESK. The CDR3 extends over 17 amino acids. V lost 0 bases and J 7 bases, leaving 18 bases between the germline ends. CDR3 residues: CASSQDIGGGEIGELFF. CDR3 nucleotide sequence: TGTGCCAGCAGCCAAGATATAGGAGGGGGCGAGATCGGGGAGCTGTTTTTT.

The chain recombines TRBV10-2 with TRBJ1-2; no definite D call. Trimming cost V 7 bases and J 5 bases, with 14 bases left between them. Germline V gene sequence: CDR1 WSHSY, CDR2 SAAADI. The CDR3 length is 13 residues. CDR3 protein: CASNNTPLYGYTF. The CDR3, as DNA: TGCGCCAGCAATAACACACCCCTTTATGGCTACACCTTC.

The chain carries TRBV2 and TRBJ1-2, with D perhaps TRBD1 (6 bases). Germline values: CDR1 SNHLY, CDR2 FYNNEI. V was clipped by 1 base and J by 0 bases, with 18 bases between them. The CDR3 length is 18 residues. The CDR3 loop is CASSEGLIRTEANYGYTF. The CDR3 DNA reads TGTGCCAGCAGTGAAGGATTGATAAGGACAGAAGCTAACTATGGCTACACCTTC. The whole variable domain, filled in from reference TRBV2 and TRBJ1-2, reads EPEVTQTPSHQVTQMGQEVILRCVPISNHLYFYWYRQILGQKVEFLVSFYNNEISEKSEIFDDQFSVERPDGSNFTLKIRSTKLEDSAMYFCASSEGLIRTEANYGYTFGSGTRLTVV.

This chain links TRBV9 with TRBJ1-3; TRBD1 matches at 7 bases. The germline CDR1 and CDR2 sequences are SGDLS and YYNGEE. The CDR3 has 15 residues. V gave up 4 bases and J gave up 0 bases; unmatched junction bases: 4. CDR3 region: CASSPRDSSGNTIYF. CDR3 in DNA: TGTGCCAGCAGCCCAAGGGACAGCTCTGGAAACACCATATATTTT.

V usage is TRBV9 and J usage is TRBJ1-2, with D possibly matching TRBD1 (5 bases). The CDR3 length is 16 residues. Germline CDR1 and CDR2: SGDLS and YYNGEE. Deletions cut 4 bases from V and 4 bases from J, with 20 bases between. CDR3 DNA: TGTGCCAGCAGCCCGCGCGCTGAGGGGCATGGCTATGGCTACACCTTC. Its translation: CASSPRAEGHGYGYTF.

CDR3 coding DNA: TGCGCCAGCAGCTTGTCAGCGGGGGGTTACCAAGAGACCCAGTACTTC. Translated, it gives CASSLSAGGYQETQYF. The V call is TRBV5-1, the J call TRBJ2-5, with TRBD2 matching over 9 bases. Germline V gene lookup returns CDR1 SGHRS and CDR2 YFSETQ. Trimming at V came to 1 base and at J to 0 bases, leaving 4 bases not matched to a gene. The CDR3 has 16 residues.

This chain uses TRBV9 with TRBJ2-3; D unresolved. The germline CDR1 and CDR2 sequences are SGDLS and YYNGEE. V shed 0 bases and J shed 3 bases, with 8 bases lying between them. The CDR3 contains 14 residues. The CDR3, as DNA: TGTGCCAGCAGCGTAGAACATGGGACAGATACGCAGTATTTT. This codes for CASSVEHGTDTQYF.

J is TRBJ1-5 and V is TRBV2; D is ambiguous. Germline CDR1 and CDR2: SNHLY and FYNNEI. The CDR3 loop spans 14 amino acids. V shed 2 bases and J shed 0 bases, with 5 bases lying between them. The CDR3 sequence: CASSESDSNQPQHF. For the CDR3, the DNA is TGTGCCAGCAGTGAATCGGATAGCAATCAGCCCCAGCATTTT.

V usage is TRBV9 and J usage is TRBJ2-3, with 11 bases fitting TRBD2. Germline V gives CDR1 SGDLS, CDR2 YYNGEE. The ends lost 0 bases at V and 1 base at J; junction bases unmatched: 13. The CDR3 is 20 amino acids. CDR3 nucleotides: TGTGCCAGCAGCGTAGCAAATAGCGGGGGGGCAGAGGGACGCACAGATACGCAGTATTTT. It codes for CASSVANSGGAEGRTDTQYF.

The sample holds a few counts of this clone. The chain carries TRBV5-4 and TRBJ2-7; the match to TRBD2 covers 8 bases. Germline V gene lookup returns CDR1 SGHNT and CDR2 YYREEE (reference sequence). V was pared by 0 bases and J by 6 bases, with 2 bases of the junction left unmatched. This CDR3 is built from 13 residues. CDR3 in amino acids: CASSLVGGGEQYF. The CDR3 DNA follows: TGTGCCAGCAGCTTGGTCGGGGGGGGCGAGCAGTACTTC.

The V gene is TRBV5-1, the J gene TRBJ2-1; D gene ambiguous. Trimming cost V 7 bases and J 0 bases, with 8 bases left between them. This CDR3 comprises 13 residues. Germline V gives CDR1 SGHRS, CDR2 YFSETQ. The CDR3 protein is CASARSSYNEQFF. The CDR3 DNA sequence: TGCGCCAGCGCGCGGAGCTCCTACAATGAGCAGTTCTTC.

The chain has TRBV6-5 and TRBJ1-1; D call uncertain. Trimming removed 7 bases from V and 1 base from J, with 13 bases in between. The germline V gene has CDR1 MNHEY and CDR2 SVGAGI. This CDR3 is built from 14 residues. The DNA of the CDR3 is TGTGCCAGCAATCTCTACGCAGGGAACACTGAAGCTTTCTTT. Amino acids: CASNLYAGNTEAFF.

The V and J genes are TRBV28 and TRBJ1-1; TRBD1 is a possible D gene (5 bases). CDR3 size: 13 residues. V was pared by 3 bases and J by 2 bases, with 7 bases between. CDR1 is MDHEN and CDR2 is SYDVKM in the germline V gene. The CDR3 is CASSFGGNTEAFF. The CDR3 DNA is TGTGCCAGCAGTTTCGGGGGAAACACTGAAGCTTTCTTT.

The gene calls are TRBV5-6 and TRBJ1-5, with D maybe TRBD1 (6 bases). Trimming took off 4 bases at V and 0 bases at J, with 8 bases between the two ends. Germline V gives CDR1 SGHDT, CDR2 YYEEEE. This CDR3 comprises 14 residues. In DNA form, the CDR3 reads TGTGCCAGCAGCCCCAGGGGTAGCAATCAGCCCCAGCATTTT. It yields the protein CASSPRGSNQPQHF. Drawing the rest from reference TRBV5-6 and TRBJ1-5, the complete variable domain is DAGVTQSPTHLIKTRGQQVTLRCSPKSGHDTVSWYQQALGQGPQFIFQYYEEEERQRGNFPDRFSGHQFPNYSSELNVNALLLGDSALYLCASSPRGSNQPQHFGDGTRLSIL.

The J gene is TRBJ1-2, the V gene TRBV5-1, with 8 bases aligning to TRBD1. This CDR3 contains 17 residues. Per the germline V gene, CDR1 is SGHRS and CDR2 is YFSETQ. Germline trimming cut 4 bases from V and 5 bases from J; bases unmatched to any gene: 16. As DNA, the CDR3 is TGCGCCAGCAGCAGGGGACAGGTGACTTCCCTTTCTTATGGCTACACCTTC. Its translation: CASSRGQVTSLSYGYTF.